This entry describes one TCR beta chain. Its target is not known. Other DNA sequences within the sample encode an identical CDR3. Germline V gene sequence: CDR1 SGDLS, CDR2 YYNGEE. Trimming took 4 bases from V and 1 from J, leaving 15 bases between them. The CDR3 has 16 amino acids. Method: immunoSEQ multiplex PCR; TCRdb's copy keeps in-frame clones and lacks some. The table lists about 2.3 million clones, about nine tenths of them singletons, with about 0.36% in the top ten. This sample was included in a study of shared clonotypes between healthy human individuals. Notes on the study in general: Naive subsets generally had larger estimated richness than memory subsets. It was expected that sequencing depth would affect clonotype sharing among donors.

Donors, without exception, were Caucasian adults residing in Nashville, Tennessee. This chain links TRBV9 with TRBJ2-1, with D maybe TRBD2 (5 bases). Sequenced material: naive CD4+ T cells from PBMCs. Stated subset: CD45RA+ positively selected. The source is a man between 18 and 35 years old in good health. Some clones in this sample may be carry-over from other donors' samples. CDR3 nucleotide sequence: TGTGCCAGCAGCACCCTAGCCGGCGGTTCCTACAATGAGCAGTTCTTC. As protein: CASSTLAGGSYNEQFF.